This is a list of T cell receptor beta chains from one sample in a study of T cells in Graves' hyperthyroidism and ophthalmopathy. TCRdb re-called the multiplex PCR reads with MiXCR, one entry per CDR3 protein. The sample consists of 300,000 to 400,000 distinct CDR3 sequences, about 14% of them appearing once. The sample was blood. These receptors originate from a woman in her twenties or thirties with Graves' ophthalmopathy. CDR3s include the opening cysteine and the closing phenylalanine or tryptophan. Fields, in order: J gene, clone size, CDR3 length, V gene, D gene, CDR3 DNA, CDR3 protein. The D gene is left open where the match is weak. Clone size appears in some rows only: once, few, many, or a class for an expanded clone.

TRBJ2-7	few	15	TRBV11-2	NA	TGTGCCAGCAGCTTAGTAGGGGGGGGTTACTACGAGCAGTACTTC	CASSLVGGGYYEQYF
TRBJ2-7	many	15	TRBV6-1	TRBD1	TGTGCCAGCAGTGGTTCCGGGACAGCTGTTTACGAGCAGTACTTC	CASSGSGTAVYEQYF
TRBJ1-2	many	15	TRBV5-1	TRBD1	TGCGCCAGCCAACGGGGACAGGGGATTAACTATGGCTACACCTTC	CASQRGQGINYGYTF
TRBJ2-7	few	15	TRBV19	TRBD2	TGTGCCGGTAGTATAGTCCGCGGGGGAGCCTACGAGCAGTACTTC	CAGSIVRGGAYEQYF
TRBJ2-7	few	14	TRBV29-1	TRBD1	TGCAGCGTTGACCCGGGACAGGGACCCTTCGAGCAGTACTTC	CSVDPGQGPFEQYF
TRBJ2-5	many	15	TRBV7-2	TRBD2	TGTGCCAGCAGCTTAGTCTCGGGGGGCCAAGAGACCCAGTACTTC	CASSLVSGGQETQYF
TRBJ1-4	few	15	TRBV6-1	TRBD1	TGTGCCAGCAGTGCCTACGACAGGGGCGGTGAAAAACTGTTTTTT	CASSAYDRGGEKLFF
TRBJ2-3	many	17	TRBV13	TRBD2	TGTGCCAGCAGCTTAGGCGGCGCGGGGGGGCTTCCAGATACGCAGTATTTT	CASSLGGAGGLPDTQYF
TRBJ1-2	few	12	TRBV19	NA	TGTGCCAGTACGGGGGGCGCATATGGCTACACCTTC	CASTGGAYGYTF
TRBJ2-1	few	16	TRBV24-1	NA	TGTGCCACCAGTGATGGGAAGGGGAGCTCCTACAATGAGCAGTTCTTC	CATSDGKGSSYNEQFF
TRBJ2-2	many	12	TRBV12-3/TRBV12-4	NA	TGTGCCGTCTCAGGCCACACCGGGGAGCTGTTTTTT	CAVSGHTGELFF
TRBJ2-3	many	12	TRBV11-2	NA	TGTGCCTGGCAGGGCAGTTCGGATACGCAGTATTTT	CAWQGSSDTQYF
TRBJ1-2	few	12	TRBV15	NA	TGTGCCACGAGCCAATTGACCTATGGCTACACCTTC	CATSQLTYGYTF
TRBJ2-7	many	12	TRBV7-8	NA	TGTGCCAGCAGCTTAATTCCCTACGAGCAGTACTTC	CASSLIPYEQYF
TRBJ1-5	many	16	TRBV18	TRBD1	TGTGCCAGCTCTCGAACAGGGGCGGAACCCTATCAGCCCCAGCATTTT	CASSRTGAEPYQPQHF
TRBJ2-1	many	15	TRBV12-3/TRBV12-4	TRBD2	TGTGCCAGCAGTTTTCCTAGCGGAACCTACAATGAGCAGTTCTTC	CASSFPSGTYNEQFF
TRBJ1-1	many	15	TRBV20-1	TRBD1	TGCAGTGCTAGAGGGGGAAGGGGGCATGGCACTGAAGCTTTCTTT	CSARGGRGHGTEAFF
TRBJ2-2	many	12	TRBV3-1	NA	TGTGCCAGCAGCCAGCCTTCCGGGGAGCTGTTTTTT	CASSQPSGELFF
TRBJ2-1	many	16	TRBV9	TRBD2	TGTGCCAGCAGCGTAGCTGGCCGGGGGGTGCGAAATGAGCAGTTCTTC	CASSVAGRGVRNEQFF
TRBJ2-2	many	16	TRBV7-3	NA	TGTGCCAGCAGCTTAATCGGTGACCCGAACACCGGGGAGCTGTTTTTT	CASSLIGDPNTGELFF
TRBJ1-1	NA	13	TRBV4-1	NA	TGCGCCAGCAGCCCCGCCGGCAGGACTGAAGCTTTCTTT	CASSPAGRTEAFF
TRBJ2-5	NA	13	TRBV7-6	NA	TGTGCCAGCAGCTTAGCCGCAGGGTCTCCCCAGTACTTC	CASSLAAGSPQYF
TRBJ1-1	few	15	TRBV5-1	NA	TGCGCCAGCAGCTTGCTTTCCGACATGAACACTGAAGCTTTCTTT	CASSLLSDMNTEAFF
TRBJ1-2	many	13	TRBV2	NA	TGTGCCAGCAGTGCTCAGGGTAACTATGGCTACACCTTC	CASSAQGNYGYTF
TRBJ2-7	many	14	TRBV6-1	NA	TGTGCCAGCAGTGAAGATATAGGGTACGACGAGCAGTACTTC	CASSEDIGYDEQYF
TRBJ2-5	many	15	TRBV7-3	TRBD1	TGTGCCAGCAGCTTAAAAGCGACAGGGGCTGAGACCCAGTACTTC	CASSLKATGAETQYF
TRBJ2-1	many	14	TRBV11-3	NA	TGTGCCAGCAGCGCGTCGGGACTGACAATTGAGCAGTTCTTC	CASSASGLTIEQFF
TRBJ2-7	few	12	TRBV5-6	NA	TGTGCCAGCACTACCCCTGCGGGGGAGCAGTACTTC	CASTTPAGEQYF
TRBJ2-7	many	18	TRBV18	TRBD1	TGTGCCAGCTCACCAAAAAACGCTGGACAGGGGCGCTCCTACGAGCAGTACTTC	CASSPKNAGQGRSYEQYF
TRBJ2-5	few	19	TRBV24-1	TRBD2	TGTGCCACCAGTGATTGGGCTAGCGGGGGAAGTCGACCCGAAGAGACCCAGTACTTC	CATSDWASGGSRPEETQYF
TRBJ1-4	NA	13	TRBV6-9	NA	TGTGCCAGCATTCGCACACCTAATGAAAAACTGTTTTTT	CASIRTPNEKLFF
TRBJ2-1	NA	16	TRBV2	TRBD2	TGTGCCAGCAGTGGACTAGCGGGGGGACTCTACAATGAGCAGTTCTTC	CASSGLAGGLYNEQFF
TRBJ1-1	many	16	TRBV25-1	NA	TGTGCCAGCACCCAAGGACGAGGAGTCTTGAACACTGAAGCTTTCTTT	CASTQGRGVLNTEAFF
TRBJ2-3	NA	24	TRBV10-3	TRBD2	TGTGCCATCAGTGATTCTATTCATTCTAGCGGGGGGCCGTCAGTTGGTTTGTACACAGATACGCAGTATTTT	CAISDSIHSSGGPSVGLYTDTQYF
TRBJ1-4	many	16	TRBV27	NA	TGTGCCAGCAGTGACCCGACAGACGCAACTAATGAAAAACTGTTTTTT	CASSDPTDATNEKLFF
TRBJ1-6	many	13	TRBV19	NA	TGTGCCAGTAGGAGGGGGGATGGATCACCCCTCCACTTT	CASRRGDGSPLHF
TRBJ2-2	NA	13	TRBV30	NA	TGTGCCTGGAGGGCCAGCATTTTCGGGGAGCTGTTTTTT	CAWRASIFGELFF
TRBJ2-1	many	16	TRBV7-2	TRBD2	TGTGCCAGCAGCTGGACCAGCGGGGGACGCTACAATGAGCAGTTCTTC	CASSWTSGGRYNEQFF
TRBJ1-5	few	15	TRBV20-1	NA	TGCAGTGCTAGAGAGTCTGCAGGGAACAATCAGCCCCAGCATTTT	CSARESAGNNQPQHF
TRBJ2-2	few	15	TRBV15	TRBD1	TGTGCCACCGAAACCGGGACAGCGAACACCGGGGAGCTGTTTTTT	CATETGTANTGELFF
TRBJ1-1	many	15	TRBV20-1	NA	TGCAGTGCTAGAGCCCCGGTGTCAAGGAACACTGAAGCTTTCTTT	CSARAPVSRNTEAFF
TRBJ1-5	many	12	TRBV28	NA	TGTGCCAGCAGTTTAATCATGGGGGCCCAGCATTTT	CASSLIMGAQHF